Below, 2 T cell receptor beta chains from the same sample are listed, as sequenced in a study of blood T cell repertoires in COVID-19. TCRdb keeps only in-frame clones here, not all; method: immunoSEQ multiplex PCR. Of around 94,000 clones in the sample, over 65% were seen once. The sample taken for sequencing was peripheral blood. Receptors were obtained from a human donor in a cohort sampled during active COVID-19.

V usage is TRBV6-6 and J usage is TRBJ2-3, with 15 bases matching TRBD2. The CDR3 is 16 amino acids. Germline V gene lookup returns CDR1 MNHNY and CDR2 SVGAGI (reference sequence). J was trimmed by 1 base and V by 6 bases; bases with no gene match: 2. The CDR3 sequence is CASRGLAGGGTDTQYF. CDR3 bases: TGTGCCAGCAGGGGACTAGCGGGGGGCGGCACAGATACGCAGTATTTT.

V and J are TRBV7-9 and TRBJ2-1, with 15 bases identical to TRBD2. Per germline, CDR1 SEHNR and CDR2 FQNEAQ (reference sequence). The CDR3 spans 18 residues. J lost 0 bases, V lost 1 base, and 1 base had no gene match. The CDR3 sequence: CASSLGTSGGASYNEQFF. In DNA form, the CDR3 reads TGTGCCAGCAGCTTAGGGACTAGCGGGGGGGCCTCCTACAATGAGCAGTTCTTC.